The entry below gives a single T cell receptor (beta chain) sequence along with its context. Only in-frame clones appear in the TCRdb table, and some are missing; sequencing was by immunoSEQ multiplex PCR. The sample has about 160,000 clones; about 88% are singletons. These data come from a study of cytotoxic CD8 clonotypes in ibrutinib-treated CLL. Germline lookup yields CDR1 SGHNT and CDR2 YENEEA. This CDR3 is 17 amino acids long. The trim removed 1 base at V and 6 bases at J, leaving 6 bases unmatched. Source: PBMCs, taken at disease progression, from a patient treated with ibrutinib. This clonotype was obtained from a human donor with chronic lymphocytic leukemia. The chain employs TRBV11-3 and TRBJ2-2, with TRBD2 matching 12 bases. This CDR3 is CASSLARLAGVSGELFF. The CDR3 DNA is TGTGCCAGCAGCTTAGCCCGACTAGCGGGAGTCTCCGGGGAGCTGTTTTTT. Filled out from reference TRBV11-3 and TRBJ2-2, the complete variable domain reads EAGVVQSPRYKIIEKKQPVAFWCNPISGHNTLYWYLQNLGQGPELLIRYENEEAVDDSQLPKDRFSAERLKGVDSTLKIQPAELGDSAVYLCASSLARLAGVSGELFFGEGSRLTVL.